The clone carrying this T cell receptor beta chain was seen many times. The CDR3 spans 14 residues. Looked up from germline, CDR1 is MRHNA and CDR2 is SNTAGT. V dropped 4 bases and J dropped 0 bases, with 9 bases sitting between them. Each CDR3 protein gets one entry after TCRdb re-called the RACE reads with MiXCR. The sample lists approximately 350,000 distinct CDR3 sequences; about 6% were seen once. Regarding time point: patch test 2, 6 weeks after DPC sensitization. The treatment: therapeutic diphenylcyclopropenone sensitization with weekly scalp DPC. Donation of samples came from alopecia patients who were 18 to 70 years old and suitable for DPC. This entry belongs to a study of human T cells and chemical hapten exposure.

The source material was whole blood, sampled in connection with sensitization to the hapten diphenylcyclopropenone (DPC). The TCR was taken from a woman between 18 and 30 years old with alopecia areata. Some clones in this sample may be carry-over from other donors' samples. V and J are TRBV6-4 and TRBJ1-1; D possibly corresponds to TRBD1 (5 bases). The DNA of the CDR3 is TGTGCCAGCAGTGCGGGGGGGGTGAACACTGAAGCTTTCTTT. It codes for CASSAGGVNTEAFF.